The next 30 T cell receptor beta chains were all read from a single sample in a study of blood T cell repertoires in COVID-19. Assay used: immunoSEQ multiplex PCR; TCRdb lists only in-frame clones, some missing. The repertoire includes over 130,000 clones, roughly nine tenths of them detected once, and 4% to 5% sits in the top ten. Material: peripheral blood. These receptors were obtained from a woman between 55 and 75 years old with active or convalescent COVID-19.

CDR3 sequence reads: CATSPGGSYNEQFF. As DNA, the CDR3 is TGTGCCACCAGTCCGGGGGGCTCCTACAATGAGCAGTTCTTC. The rearrangement links TRBV24-1 to TRBJ2-1; 7 nucleotides align to TRBD2. The germline V gene has CDR1 KGHDR and CDR2 SFDVKD. The junction had 1 base not matched to a gene; V was cut back by 6 bases and J by 0 bases. The CDR3 runs to 14 residues.

The chain employs TRBV5-1 and TRBJ2-5; D is undetermined. CDR3 length: 15 residues. Germline CDR1 SGHRS, CDR2 YFSETQ. V shed 0 bases and J shed 4 bases, with 13 bases lying between them. For the CDR3, the DNA is TGCGCCAGCAGCTTGGGTGGTGGCCCCCGAGAGACCCAGTACTTC. Translating gives CASSLGGGPRETQYF.

This clone was detected a few times. The CDR3 region has the DNA TGTGCCAGTAGTACATACAGGGTTTCCGGCAATCAGCCCCAGCATTTT. Its protein product is CASSTYRVSGNQPQHF. This chain links TRBV19 with TRBJ1-5, with D possibly matching TRBD1 (6 bases). The CDR3 covers 16 residues. Trimming removed 4 bases at V and 2 bases at J, with 15 bases between. CDR1 and CDR2 (germline): LNHDA, SQIVND (reference sequence).

This chain joins TRBV6-6 and TRBJ2-2, with D unclear. The CDR3 runs 12 residues. Germline assignment: CDR1 MNHNY and CDR2 SVGAGI (reference sequence). The germline V and J ends were trimmed by 3 bases and 8 bases, with 7 bases remaining between them. The CDR3 reads CASSYMRGELFF. The CDR3, as DNA: TGTGCCAGCAGTTATATGAGGGGGGAGCTGTTTTTT.

This sequence joins TRBV4-3 and TRBJ2-7; D is perhaps TRBD1 (5 bases). V was cut by 1 base and J by 6 bases, with 13 bases left in between. The CDR3 length is 14 residues. The germline V gene has CDR1 LGHNA and CDR2 YSLEER. DNA for the CDR3: TGCGCCAGCAGCCAAGTTGCCAGGGCTGGCGAGCAGTACTTC. Its translation is CASSQVARAGEQYF.

This chain uses TRBV6-2 or TRBV6-3 with TRBJ2-5, with 7 bases lining up with TRBD2. CDR1 and CDR2 from the germline V gene are MNHEY and SVGEGT. The CDR3 loop spans 14 amino acids. With V trimmed by 4 bases and J by 5 bases, 7 bases remained unmatched. In DNA, the CDR3 is TGTGCCAGCAGTTCCGGGGGGTTGGTGGAGACCCAGTACTTC. This gives the protein CASSSGGLVETQYF.

V is TRBV18 and J is TRBJ1-1; 8 bases are a match to TRBD1. The V gene end was trimmed by 6 bases and the J gene end by 0 bases; junction bases not matched to a gene: 6. This CDR3 spans 15 amino acids. CDR1 is KGHSH, CDR2 LQKENI, per germline. The CDR3 protein is CASSGNRGMNTEAFF. CDR3 coding DNA: TGTGCCAGCTCCGGGAACAGGGGGATGAACACTGAAGCTTTCTTT.

The chain recombines TRBV21-1 with TRBJ1-5; no DNA check was done on the table's D call, TRBD1. TRBV21-1 is marked as a pseudogene. There are 16 residues in the CDR3. The CDR3 DNA is TGTGCCAGCAGCGGAGACCGACAGTATAGCAATCAGCCCCAGCATTTT. This encodes CASSGDRQYSNQPQHF.

The rearrangement joins TRBV10-3 to TRBJ1-1, with 8 nucleotides matching TRBD1. The V segment lost 6 bases and the J segment 1 base; nucleotides outside the gene matches: 4. This CDR3 has 14 amino acids. Per the germline V gene, CDR1 is ENHRY and CDR2 is SYGVKD. CDR3 nucleotide sequence: TGTGCCATCAGGAAGACAGGGGCGAACACTGAAGCTTTCTTT. Encoded protein: CAIRKTGANTEAFF.

The chain employs TRBV2 and TRBJ2-3, with 10 bases matching TRBD2. Losses at the gene ends were 7 bases for V and 3 bases for J; bases not matched to a gene: 10. The CDR3 spans 16 residues. CDR1 is SNHLY, CDR2 FYNNEI, per germline. CDR3 amino acids: CASIPLGAGGTDTQYF. As DNA, the CDR3 is TGTGCCAGCATTCCCTTGGGAGCGGGGGGGACAGATACGCAGTATTTT.

This clone has more than one count but fewer than ten. The chain joins TRBV19 to TRBJ1-5; tentative D call: TRBD1 (5 bases). The V end was cut by 8 bases, the J end by 7 bases, with 15 bases between. CDR3 length equals 13 residues. CDR1 is LNHDA and CDR2 is SQIVND in the germline V gene (reference sequence). This chain's CDR3 is CASADTVEQPQHF. The CDR3 DNA sequence: TGTGCCAGTGCGGACACCGTGGAGCAGCCCCAGCATTTT.

The rearrangement uses TRBV19 and TRBJ2-2, with D tentatively TRBD1 (6 bases). The CDR3 totals 14 residues. From germline, CDR1 is LNHDA and CDR2 SQIVND (reference sequence). V shed 5 bases and J shed 2 bases, with 9 bases lying between them. CDR3 DNA: TGTGCCAGTAGTCAACAGGGCAACACCGGGGAGCTGTTTTTT. Translated, it gives CASSQQGNTGELFF.

The rearrangement joins TRBV13 to TRBJ2-7, with 8 bases aligning to TRBD2. Germline V gene data show CDR1 as PRHDT and CDR2 as FYEKMQ (reference sequence). The V gene end was trimmed by 5 bases and the J gene end by 5 bases; junction bases not matched to a gene: 11. CDR3 length: 15 residues. The CDR3 is CASSDRGGPGDEQYF. The CDR3 DNA is TGTGCCAGCAGCGACCGCGGGGGGCCCGGGGACGAGCAGTACTTC.

The chain is built from TRBV10-3 and TRBJ2-2; 7 bases are shared with TRBD1. The CDR3 extends over 18 amino acids. Germline V gives CDR1 ENHRY, CDR2 SYGVKD. V shed 2 bases and J 0 bases; nucleotides not matched to a gene: 9. The CDR3 loop is CAISETYGTATNTGELFF. Written as DNA, the CDR3 is TGTGCCATCAGTGAGACTTACGGGACAGCCACGAACACCGGGGAGCTGTTTTTT.

This clone was detected only a few times. The rearrangement uses TRBV18 and TRBJ1-3; unclear D gene. Per germline, CDR1 KGHSH and CDR2 LQKENI. The CDR3 totals 13 residues. The V end was cut by 3 bases, the J end by 11 bases, with 14 bases between. The CDR3 protein is CASSPSAVEAIYF. CDR3 DNA sequence: TGTGCCAGCTCACCGTCGGCCGTCGAGGCCATATATTTT.

This clone was picked up a small number of times. The rearrangement uses TRBV6-5 and TRBJ1-6; D ambiguous. The V gene's germline CDR1 is MNHEY and CDR2 SVGAGI. Trimming stripped 5 bases from V and 5 bases from J, with 10 bases between. This CDR3 has 14 amino acids. Written as DNA, the CDR3 is TGTGCCAGCAGTACACAGATAAATAATTCACCCCTCCACTTT. Amino acid sequence: CASSTQINNSPLHF.

V usage is TRBV13 and J usage is TRBJ2-5, with a possible D match to TRBD2 (5 bases). The CDR3 is made up of 12 amino acids. V was pared by 8 bases and J by 3 bases, with 10 bases between. Looked up from germline, CDR1 is PRHDT and CDR2 is FYEKMQ (reference sequence). The CDR3 sequence: CASARREETQYF. The CDR3 bases are TGTGCCAGCGCTCGGCGGGAAGAGACCCAGTACTTC.

This clone is a singleton in its sample. The J gene is TRBJ2-7, the V gene TRBV6-2 or TRBV6-3; D uncertain. The CDR3 loop spans 11 amino acids. The V and J ends lost 6 bases and 3 bases respectively, with 6 bases between them. Germline CDR1 reads MNHEY; CDR2 reads SVGEGT. In nucleotides, the CDR3 is TGTGCCAGCAGCCAACTCTACGAGCAGTACTTC. It is translated as CASSQLYEQYF.

The chain employs TRBV11-2 and TRBJ2-7; TRBD2 aligns across 11 bases. Germline CDR1 reads SGHAT; CDR2 reads FQNNGV. This CDR3 is 15 amino acids long. Trimming took 5 bases from V and 4 from J; bases not matched to a gene: 7. Here the CDR3 DNA reads TGTGCCAGCAGCAAAGGGACTAGCGGATTATACGAGCAGTACTTC. Its protein product is CASSKGTSGLYEQYF.

This chain uses TRBV9 with TRBJ2-3, with 7 bases aligning to TRBD1. The CDR3 loop spans 15 amino acids. Looked up from germline, CDR1 is SGDLS and CDR2 is YYNGEE. V lost 2 bases, J lost 1 base, and 4 bases stayed unmatched. The CDR3, as DNA: TGTGCCAGCAGCGTGGGGACAGACCGCACAGATACGCAGTATTTT. Translation gives CASSVGTDRTDTQYF.

This clone showed up just once. The chain links TRBV5-5 to TRBJ1-2; D is perhaps TRBD1 (5 bases). The CDR3 runs to 14 residues. The V gene's germline CDR1 is SGHKS and CDR2 YYEKEE (reference sequence). Trimming removed 2 bases from V and 5 bases from J, with 13 bases in between. CDR3 amino acids: CASSFSIGTYGYTF. The DNA of the CDR3 is TGTGCCAGCAGCTTTAGTATAGGGACTTATGGCTACACCTTC.

The CDR3 coding sequence is TGTGCCAGCAGCTTATGGGGACTAGCGACAGATACGCAGTATTTT. This gives the protein CASSLWGLATDTQYF. The chain is built from TRBV7-2 and TRBJ2-3; 10 bases are shared with TRBD2. Germline loops: CDR1 SGHTA, CDR2 FQGNSA. This CDR3 contains 15 residues. V dropped 2 bases and J dropped 3; count of bases not matched to a gene: 2.

The gene calls are TRBV7-2 and TRBJ2-1; 8 nucleotides line up with TRBD1. Germline values: CDR1 SGHTA, CDR2 FQGNSA. The length of the CDR3 is 14 residues. The V and J ends lost 5 bases and 3 bases, in that order; junction bases with no gene match: 3. The CDR3 DNA sequence: TGTGCCAGCAGCAGAACAGGGGGCTACAATGAGCAGTTCTTC. Translating gives CASSRTGGYNEQFF.

This chain uses TRBV6-5 with TRBJ1-4, with a tentative D call TRBD1 (6 bases). The CDR3 spans 15 residues. Germline lookup yields CDR1 MNHEY and CDR2 SVGAGI. V dropped 8 bases and J dropped 0 bases, with 13 bases sitting between them. Here the CDR3 DNA reads TGTGCCAGCTCGGGACATTCCGCAACTAATGAAAAACTGTTTTTT. Its translation is CASSGHSATNEKLFF.

The V call is TRBV5-1, the J call TRBJ2-5, with 8 positions matching TRBD2. The V gene's germline CDR1 is SGHRS and CDR2 YFSETQ. The CDR3 sequence is 14 residues long. V trimming: 4 bases; J trimming: 1 base; junction bases outside the gene matches: 3. CDR3 sequence: CASSTGTSQETQYF. The CDR3 nucleotides read TGCGCCAGCAGCACTGGGACTAGCCAAGAGACCCAGTACTTC.

This chain links TRBV9 with TRBJ2-3; 10 bases are shared with TRBD2. The V and J ends lost 2 bases and 7 bases, in that order; junction bases with no gene match: 7. The germline V gene has CDR1 SGDLS and CDR2 YYNGEE. There are 15 residues in the CDR3. The CDR3 protein is CASSVSGGGLNTQYF. CDR3 coding DNA: TGTGCCAGCAGCGTGAGCGGGGGGGGTTTGAATACGCAGTATTTT.

This rearrangement joins TRBV19 to TRBJ1-3, with 9 bases that match TRBD1. The V and J ends lost 5 bases and 3 bases, in that order; junction bases with no gene match: 5. Per germline, CDR1 LNHDA and CDR2 SQIVND (reference sequence). This CDR3 is built from 15 residues. The chain's CDR3 is CASSQQGAGGNTIYF. Written as DNA, the CDR3 is TGTGCCAGTAGTCAACAGGGGGCAGGTGGAAACACCATATATTTT. Filled out from reference TRBV19 and TRBJ1-3, the complete variable domain reads DGGITQSPKYLFRKEGQNVTLSCEQNLNHDAMYWYRQDPGQGLRLIYYSQIVNDFQKGDIAEGYSVSREKKESFPLTVTSAQKNPTAFYLCASSQQGAGGNTIYFGEGSWLTVV.

The count of this clone is one. The genes are TRBV7-8 and TRBJ2-1; TRBD2 matches at 13 bases. Per the germline V gene, CDR1 is SGHVS and CDR2 is FQNEAQ. Trimming at V came to 8 bases and at J to 4 bases, leaving 8 bases not matched to a gene. The CDR3 runs 16 residues. The CDR3 sequence is CASGGLAGDPYNEQFF. CDR3 nucleotide sequence: TGTGCCAGCGGCGGACTAGCGGGGGACCCTTACAATGAGCAGTTCTTC.

This chain joins TRBV9 and TRBJ1-1, with D hard to call. Germline-derived CDR1 and CDR2 are SGDLS and YYNGEE. This CDR3 is built from 12 residues. Trimming took off 6 bases at V and 0 bases at J, with 6 bases between the two ends. CDR3 DNA: TGTGCCAGCAAAGGAGTGAACACTGAAGCTTTCTTT. This translates into CASKGVNTEAFF.

The rearrangement links TRBV2 to TRBJ2-2; D call uncertain. From germline, CDR1 is SNHLY and CDR2 FYNNEI. The CDR3 contains 13 residues. V lost 4 bases and J lost 5, with 8 bases in between. For the CDR3, the DNA is TGTGCCAGCAGTGTCGTAAAAACCGGGGAGCTGTTTTTT. Translated, it gives CASSVVKTGELFF.